Below, 11 T cell receptor beta chains from the same sample are listed, as sequenced in a study of T cell responses to AZD1222 COVID-19 vaccine. Generated by immunoSEQ multiplex PCR, the TCRdb table keeps only in-frame clones and is missing some. Of roughly 120,000 clones in the sample, 88% were seen once. The starting material was peripheral blood, obtained on day 0 of MenACWY control vaccination. The receptor set was obtained from an adult in good health.

The chain combines TRBV6-1 with TRBJ1-5; tentative D call: TRBD1 (6 bases). CDR1 is MNHNS and CDR2 is SASEGT in the germline V gene. The CDR3 totals 15 residues. Trimming removed 3 bases from V and 6 bases from J, with 15 bases in between. CDR3 amino acids: CASSEFAGATQPQHF. The DNA of the CDR3 is TGTGCCAGCAGTGAGTTCGCGGGGGCGACTCAGCCCCAGCATTTT.

The gene calls are TRBV4-1 and TRBJ1-1; D unclear. Germline CDR1 is MGHRA and CDR2 is YSYEKL. Between the trimmed V and J ends, which lost 3 bases and 2 bases, there was a span of 22 bases. CDR3 length equals 18 residues. CDR3 residues: CASSQPRSRTRPNTEAFF. CDR3 DNA: TGCGCCAGCAGCCAGCCAAGATCCCGGACCAGACCCAACACTGAAGCTTTCTTT.

This clone is a singleton in its sample. The rearrangement links TRBV6-5 to TRBJ2-2, with a weak D call TRBD2 (6 bases). Looked up from germline, CDR1 is MNHEY and CDR2 is SVGAGI. V was pared by 4 bases and J by 3 bases, with 9 bases between. The CDR3 is 14 residues long. The CDR3 DNA is TGTGCCAGCAGTTGGGGGACTCACACCGGGGAGCTGTTTTTT. It codes for CASSWGTHTGELFF.

Here the CDR3 reads CATALARGDSEQFF. The CDR3 DNA reads TGTGCCACCGCACTAGCGAGAGGGGACAGCGAGCAGTTCTTC. The chain recombines TRBV10-3 with TRBJ2-1; D tentatively reads TRBD1 or TRBD2 (7 bases each). CDR1 is ENHRY and CDR2 is SYGVKD in the germline V gene. Deletions cut 10 bases from V and 10 bases from J, with 23 bases between. The CDR3 sequence is 14 residues long.

V gene TRBV2 combines with J gene TRBJ2-7, with 10 bases that match TRBD2. With 7 bases clipped from V and 1 base from J, the junction kept 13 bases outside the gene matches. Germline V gene lookup returns CDR1 SNHLY and CDR2 FYNNEI. The CDR3 is 17 residues long. The CDR3 region is CASTIPSGRKFSYEQYF. For the CDR3, the DNA is TGTGCCAGCACCATCCCTAGCGGGAGAAAGTTTTCCTACGAGCAGTACTTC.

The chain links TRBV9 to TRBJ2-2; no definite D call. From germline, CDR1 is SGDLS and CDR2 YYNGEE. The length of the CDR3 is 13 residues. V was shortened by 3 bases and J by 4 bases, with 7 bases between the two germline ends. The CDR3 region is CASSGYLTGELFF. DNA of the CDR3: TGTGCCAGCAGCGGCTATCTCACCGGGGAGCTGTTTTTT.

CDR3 sequence reads: CASKGDLVGEQYF. The CDR3 DNA reads as TGTGCCAGCAAGGGGGATCTCGTTGGAGAGCAGTACTTC. The chain combines TRBV5-6 with TRBJ2-7, with D maybe TRBD1 (6 bases). The germline V and J ends were trimmed by 6 bases and 7 bases, with 17 bases remaining between them. In germline, CDR1 is SGHDT, CDR2 YYEEEE. This CDR3 is built from 13 residues.

V gene TRBV10-2 combines with J gene TRBJ2-3, with TRBD1 identical over 8 bases. Germline-derived CDR1 and CDR2 are WSHSY and SAAADI. CDR3 length: 15 amino acids. V lost 3 bases to trimming and J lost 2 bases; unmatched junction nucleotides: 4. The CDR3, as DNA: TGCGCCAGCAGTGACCAGGGGGCCATCACAGATACGCAGTATTTT. Protein: CASSDQGAITDTQYF.

The rearrangement links TRBV6-1 to TRBJ1-3, with 7 nucleotides matching TRBD1. CDR1 MNHNS and CDR2 SASEGT come from the germline V gene. The CDR3 is made up of 15 amino acids. Unmatched junction bases numbered 8, after V lost 3 bases and J lost 6 bases. CDR3 amino acids: CASSDPGQPPNTIYF. CDR3 bases: TGTGCCAGCAGTGATCCGGGACAGCCCCCAAACACCATATATTTT.

This chain uses TRBV6-5 with TRBJ2-5, with D perhaps matching TRBD1 or TRBD2 (5 bases each). V lost 6 bases to trimming and J lost 7 bases, with 15 bases between them. The length of the CDR3 is 13 residues. Germline V gene data show CDR1 as MNHEY and CDR2 as SVGAGI. The CDR3 nucleotides are TGTGCCAGCAGCGAGGGACCGACAATGACCCAGTACTTC. Translating gives CASSEGPTMTQYF.

A single count supports this clone. The chain carries TRBV10-3 and TRBJ2-7; weak D call: TRBD2 (6 bases). V gave up 3 bases and J gave up 6 bases, with 15 bases separating them. CDR3 size: 14 residues. Germline CDR1 is ENHRY and CDR2 is SYGVKD. Here the CDR3 reads CAISEGGAVREQYF. The CDR3 region has the DNA TGTGCCATCAGTGAAGGAGGGGCGGTCCGCGAGCAGTACTTC.